The subject of this entry is one T cell receptor beta chain. The data stem from a study of beta chain features in type 1 diabetes. Turning to the study itself: Regarding age, gender and cell yields, patients proved similar to healthy donors.

Sequenced material consisted of expressed TCRB transcripts (all of the isolated RNA was reverse transcribed). TCRdb's copy holds only in-frame clones and misses some; the assay was immunoSEQ multiplex PCR. The data hold 250,000 to 400,000 clones, with 11% to 15% observed a single time. It was one heparinised blood draw, averaging around 120 mL, that each donor gave. Trimming removed 7 bases from V and 10 bases from J; junction bases left unmatched: 12. CDR3 length: 13 amino acids. The germline V gene encodes CDR1 MNHEY and CDR2 SVGAGI. The sequenced sample consisted of central memory CD4+ T cells from blood. This receptor was obtained from a man younger than 40 in good health. The chain couples TRBV6-5 to TRBJ1-1; 7 nucleotides match TRBD1. The CDR3 region is CASTLDRNERAFF. DNA of the CDR3: TGTGCCAGCACTTTGGACAGGAATGAGAGAGCTTTCTTT.